The rows below give T cell receptor beta chains drawn from one sample of a study of shared clonotypes between healthy human individuals. Measured with immunoSEQ multiplex PCR; TCRdb has only the in-frame clones, and not every one. The data show a few million clones, around nine tenths seen once. The sequenced material came from naive CD4+ T cells sorted from blood. These TCRs come from a young man in good health. Each CDR3 is given with its conserved first and last residue. Fields, in order: V gene, D gene, CDR3 length, J gene, clone size, CDR3 DNA, CDR3 protein. D genes are given only for firm matches. Some rows have no size entry. The others give once, few or many, or a class for an expanded clone.

v_call: TRBV14
d_call: -
cdr3_length: 14
j_call: TRBJ1-3
clone_size: -
cdr3_nt: TGTGCCAGCAGCCAACTGGCCTCTGGAAACACCATATATTTT
cdr3_aa: CASSQLASGNTIYF

v_call: TRBV11-2
d_call: -
cdr3_length: 14
j_call: TRBJ1-2
clone_size: -
cdr3_nt: TGTGCCAGCAGCTTAGATCACGGATCCATAGGCTACACCTTC
cdr3_aa: CASSLDHGSIGYTF

v_call: TRBV30
d_call: TRBD2
cdr3_length: 14
j_call: TRBJ2-7
clone_size: -
cdr3_nt: TGTGCCTGGAGTGTACAACTAGCGGGAAGCGAGCAGTACTTC
cdr3_aa: CAWSVQLAGSEQYF

v_call: TRBV5-1
d_call: TRBD1
cdr3_length: 14
j_call: TRBJ1-1
clone_size: -
cdr3_nt: TGCGCCAGCAGCTTGACGACAGGGGGTACTGAAGCTTTCTTT
cdr3_aa: CASSLTTGGTEAFF

v_call: TRBV6-1
d_call: TRBD1
cdr3_length: 15
j_call: TRBJ2-5
clone_size: -
cdr3_nt: TGTGCCAGCAGTGAGAGGACAGGGAAGGGAGAGACCCAGTACTTC
cdr3_aa: CASSERTGKGETQYF

v_call: TRBV5-1
d_call: -
cdr3_length: 15
j_call: TRBJ1-1
clone_size: -
cdr3_nt: TGCGCCAGCAGCTTGGCCCTAGGATTGAACACTGAAGCTTTCTTT
cdr3_aa: CASSLALGLNTEAFF

v_call: TRBV19
d_call: -
cdr3_length: 13
j_call: TRBJ1-5
clone_size: -
cdr3_nt: TGTGCCAGTAGAAGGGGGGGCAATCAGCCCCAGCATTTT
cdr3_aa: CASRRGGNQPQHF

v_call: TRBV4-1
d_call: TRBD1
cdr3_length: 15
j_call: TRBJ2-7
clone_size: -
cdr3_nt: TGCGCCAGCAGCCAAGATTATCGGGACAGGAACGAGCAGTACTTC
cdr3_aa: CASSQDYRDRNEQYF

v_call: TRBV9
d_call: -
cdr3_length: 15
j_call: TRBJ1-4
clone_size: -
cdr3_nt: TGTGCCAGCAGCTCCTACCAAGGAGGGAATGAAAAACTGTTTTTT
cdr3_aa: CASSSYQGGNEKLFF

v_call: TRBV4-1
d_call: -
cdr3_length: 14
j_call: TRBJ1-5
clone_size: -
cdr3_nt: TGCGCCAGCAGCCAAGATGTTAGCAATCAGCCCCAGCATTTT
cdr3_aa: CASSQDVSNQPQHF

v_call: TRBV5-6
d_call: -
cdr3_length: 15
j_call: TRBJ1-1
clone_size: -
cdr3_nt: TGTGCCAGCAGCTTGGGAGAGGGAACTCAGGGAAAGGGTTTCTTC
cdr3_aa: CASSLGEGTQGKGFF

v_call: TRBV7-9
d_call: -
cdr3_length: 16
j_call: TRBJ2-6
clone_size: -
cdr3_nt: TGTGCCAGCAGCTCGACCCCAGGGGCTGGGGCCAACGTCCTGACTTTC
cdr3_aa: CASSSTPGAGANVLTF

v_call: TRBV28
d_call: TRBD1
cdr3_length: 16
j_call: TRBJ2-7
clone_size: once
cdr3_nt: TGTGCCAGCAGTTCATTAGCAACAGGGGTCCCCTACGAGCAGTACTTC
cdr3_aa: CASSSLATGVPYEQYF

v_call: TRBV7-6
d_call: -
cdr3_length: 14
j_call: TRBJ2-5
clone_size: -
cdr3_nt: TGTGCCAGCAGCTTGTTCGAAATCCAAGAGACCCAGTACTTC
cdr3_aa: CASSLFEIQETQYF

v_call: TRBV23-1
d_call: -
cdr3_length: 19
j_call: TRBJ2-1
clone_size: -
cdr3_nt: TGCGCCAGCAGTCAGGGAATTTCCCCAGACGCGACCTGCCTCAATGAGCAGTTCTTC
cdr3_aa: CASSQGISPDATCLNEQFF

v_call: TRBV5-1
d_call: TRBD2
cdr3_length: 16
j_call: TRBJ2-3
clone_size: -
cdr3_nt: TGCGCCAGCAGCTTGCGGCTAGCGGGAGAGTCAGATACGCAGTATTTT
cdr3_aa: CASSLRLAGESDTQYF

v_call: TRBV2
d_call: TRBD1
cdr3_length: 15
j_call: TRBJ1-4
clone_size: -
cdr3_nt: TGTGCCAGCAGTGAACGAGGGGGCCCTGGTGAAAAACTGTTTTTT
cdr3_aa: CASSERGGPGEKLFF

v_call: TRBV5-1
d_call: -
cdr3_length: 15
j_call: TRBJ1-1
clone_size: -
cdr3_nt: TGCGCCAGCAGCCACCCAGGGGCCACGAACACTGAAGCTTTCTTT
cdr3_aa: CASSHPGATNTEAFF

v_call: TRBV6-1
d_call: -
cdr3_length: 13
j_call: TRBJ1-2
clone_size: once
cdr3_nt: TGTGCCAGCAGTCGAAGGGAGAGCTATGGCTACACCTTC
cdr3_aa: CASSRRESYGYTF

v_call: TRBV2
d_call: -
cdr3_length: 15
j_call: TRBJ2-1
clone_size: -
cdr3_nt: TGTGCCAGCAGTGATCTCACTATGAGAAACAATGAGCAGTTCTTC
cdr3_aa: CASSDLTMRNNEQFF

v_call: TRBV5-1
d_call: TRBD1
cdr3_length: 15
j_call: TRBJ2-3
clone_size: -
cdr3_nt: TGCGCCAGCAGCTTTGGGGACAGGGGCACAGATACGCAGTATTTT
cdr3_aa: CASSFGDRGTDTQYF

v_call: TRBV6-6
d_call: -
cdr3_length: 12
j_call: TRBJ2-7
clone_size: once
cdr3_nt: TGTGCCGGCAGTTACCAGGCCCACGAGCAGTACTTC
cdr3_aa: CAGSYQAHEQYF

v_call: TRBV7-2
d_call: TRBD1
cdr3_length: 14
j_call: TRBJ2-7
clone_size: -
cdr3_nt: TGTGCCAGCAGCTTCGGGACAGGGGCATTGGAGCAGTACTTC
cdr3_aa: CASSFGTGALEQYF

v_call: TRBV7-9
d_call: -
cdr3_length: 12
j_call: TRBJ2-1
clone_size: -
cdr3_nt: TGTGCCAGCAGCTCCTCCCTTGATGAGCAGTTCTTC
cdr3_aa: CASSSSLDEQFF

v_call: TRBV6-5
d_call: TRBD1
cdr3_length: 13
j_call: TRBJ1-5
clone_size: -
cdr3_nt: TGTGCCAGCAACAGGGGGAATGGACAGCCCCAGCATTTT
cdr3_aa: CASNRGNGQPQHF

v_call: TRBV5-6
d_call: -
cdr3_length: 14
j_call: TRBJ2-5
clone_size: -
cdr3_nt: TGTGCCAGCAGCTTGAGGTTAAGTCAAGAGACCCAGTACTTC
cdr3_aa: CASSLRLSQETQYF

v_call: TRBV7-3
d_call: -
cdr3_length: 15
j_call: TRBJ2-1
clone_size: -
cdr3_nt: TGTGCCAGCAGCGACGGCGGAAGGGGCTACAATGAGCAGTTCTTC
cdr3_aa: CASSDGGRGYNEQFF

v_call: TRBV5-6
d_call: -
cdr3_length: 13
j_call: TRBJ2-7
clone_size: -
cdr3_nt: TGTGCCAGCAACCTAAGGGTGGCAAACGAGCAGTACTTC
cdr3_aa: CASNLRVANEQYF

v_call: TRBV5-4
d_call: -
cdr3_length: 15
j_call: TRBJ2-2
clone_size: -
cdr3_nt: TGTGCCAGCAGCTTGGAGGCGGCCGTAGCCGGGGAGCTGTTTTTT
cdr3_aa: CASSLEAAVAGELFF

v_call: TRBV6-6
d_call: -
cdr3_length: 15
j_call: TRBJ2-5
clone_size: -
cdr3_nt: TGTGCCAGCAGCCACCTTCGGGGCCCTCAAGAGACCCAGTACTTC
cdr3_aa: CASSHLRGPQETQYF

v_call: TRBV10-1
d_call: TRBD1
cdr3_length: 18
j_call: TRBJ2-6
clone_size: -
cdr3_nt: TGCGCCAGCAGTCAGGGGGCCGGAACCCCCTCTGGGGCCAACGTCCTGACTTTC
cdr3_aa: CASSQGAGTPSGANVLTF

v_call: TRBV21-1
d_call: -
cdr3_length: 15
j_call: TRBJ2-1
clone_size: -
cdr3_nt: TGTGCCAGCAGCAAAGGCGACGGGAGATCGGCTGAGCAGTTCTTC
cdr3_aa: CASSKGDGRSAEQFF

v_call: TRBV10-2
d_call: TRBD2
cdr3_length: 14
j_call: TRBJ2-3
clone_size: -
cdr3_nt: TGCGCCAGCAGTGGAGCGGGGAGCACAGATACGCAGTATTTT
cdr3_aa: CASSGAGSTDTQYF

v_call: TRBV19
d_call: -
cdr3_length: 13
j_call: TRBJ1-5
clone_size: few
cdr3_nt: TGTGCCAGTAGTATAGAGGTCAATCAGCCCCAGCATTTT
cdr3_aa: CASSIEVNQPQHF

v_call: TRBV7-2
d_call: TRBD2
cdr3_length: 14
j_call: TRBJ2-1
clone_size: -
cdr3_nt: TGTGCCAGCAGCCCAGCGGGGGGGGACAATGAGCAGTTCTTC
cdr3_aa: CASSPAGGDNEQFF

v_call: TRBV28
d_call: TRBD1
cdr3_length: 13
j_call: TRBJ2-1
clone_size: -
cdr3_nt: TGTGCCAGCAATCACCGGGACAGGGATGAGCAGTTCTTC
cdr3_aa: CASNHRDRDEQFF

v_call: TRBV11-2
d_call: -
cdr3_length: 17
j_call: TRBJ1-5
clone_size: -
cdr3_nt: TGTGCCAGCAGCTTAGATGGCTCCCAGGGCAAAATACAGCCCCAGCATTTT
cdr3_aa: CASSLDGSQGKIQPQHF

v_call: TRBV18
d_call: -
cdr3_length: 12
j_call: TRBJ1-3
clone_size: -
cdr3_nt: TGTGCCAGCTCACCGAAAGGAAACACCATATATTTT
cdr3_aa: CASSPKGNTIYF

v_call: TRBV12-5
d_call: -
cdr3_length: 16
j_call: TRBJ2-7
clone_size: once
cdr3_nt: TGTGCTAGTGGTTTGGTACGTTACAGACCAAACTACGAGCAGTACTTC
cdr3_aa: CASGLVRYRPNYEQYF

v_call: TRBV15
d_call: TRBD1
cdr3_length: 15
j_call: TRBJ1-4
clone_size: -
cdr3_nt: TGTGCCACCAGCAGAGACAGGGGGCGAGGTGAAAAACTGTTTTTT
cdr3_aa: CATSRDRGRGEKLFF

v_call: TRBV25-1
d_call: -
cdr3_length: 17
j_call: TRBJ2-6
clone_size: -
cdr3_nt: TGTGCCAGCAGTGAGGATCGGAATCCCTCTGGGGCCAACGTCCTGACTTTC
cdr3_aa: CASSEDRNPSGANVLTF

v_call: TRBV7-9
d_call: -
cdr3_length: 14
j_call: TRBJ2-7
clone_size: -
cdr3_nt: TGTGCCAGCAGCTTAGGCAGGACTGCCTACGAGCAGTACTTC
cdr3_aa: CASSLGRTAYEQYF

v_call: TRBV6-1
d_call: TRBD1
cdr3_length: 13
j_call: TRBJ2-7
clone_size: -
cdr3_nt: TGTGCCAGCTACCGGGACAGGGCCTACGAGCAGTACTTC
cdr3_aa: CASYRDRAYEQYF

v_call: TRBV5-1
d_call: -
cdr3_length: 14
j_call: TRBJ1-2
clone_size: -
cdr3_nt: TGCGCCAGCAGCGGGAGGACCCAAGGGGTTGGCTACACCTTC
cdr3_aa: CASSGRTQGVGYTF

v_call: TRBV10-3
d_call: TRBD1
cdr3_length: 18
j_call: TRBJ2-7
clone_size: -
cdr3_nt: TGTGCCATCAGTGAGTCGATATTGAAGGACAGGGAGTCCTACGAGCAGTACTTC
cdr3_aa: CAISESILKDRESYEQYF

v_call: TRBV30
d_call: TRBD1
cdr3_length: 14
j_call: TRBJ2-5
clone_size: -
cdr3_nt: TGTGCCTGGAGTCAGGGGGCGCCCGGAGAGACCCAGTACTTC
cdr3_aa: CAWSQGAPGETQYF

v_call: TRBV6-1
d_call: -
cdr3_length: 15
j_call: TRBJ2-2
clone_size: -
cdr3_nt: TGTGCCACCGTACGGGCGTCCCCAGGACCCGGGGAGCTGTTTTTT
cdr3_aa: CATVRASPGPGELFF

v_call: TRBV2
d_call: TRBD2
cdr3_length: 15
j_call: TRBJ2-3
clone_size: -
cdr3_nt: TGTGCCAGCAGGCCCGGGACTAGCGGGATAGATACGCAGTATTTT
cdr3_aa: CASRPGTSGIDTQYF

v_call: TRBV5-1
d_call: TRBD1
cdr3_length: 16
j_call: TRBJ2-7
clone_size: -
cdr3_nt: TGCGCCAGCAGCTTGGAGGCAGGACAGGGGGCCTACGAGCAGTACTTC
cdr3_aa: CASSLEAGQGAYEQYF

v_call: TRBV7-3
d_call: -
cdr3_length: 15
j_call: TRBJ2-3
clone_size: -
cdr3_nt: TGTGCCAGCAGCTTAAGAGGTGGGGGCGCAGATACGCAGTATTTT
cdr3_aa: CASSLRGGGADTQYF

v_call: TRBV5-6
d_call: -
cdr3_length: 16
j_call: TRBJ2-6
clone_size: -
cdr3_nt: TGTGCCAGCAGCTTGGGACAGCTTACGGGGGCCAACGTCCTGACTTTC
cdr3_aa: CASSLGQLTGANVLTF

v_call: TRBV5-6
d_call: TRBD1
cdr3_length: 16
j_call: TRBJ1-2
clone_size: -
cdr3_nt: TGTGCCAGCAGCTTGACTGGGACAGTTGCTAACTATGGCTACACCTTC
cdr3_aa: CASSLTGTVANYGYTF